Listed below are T cell receptor beta chains from one sample, sequenced in a study of T cell responses to AZD1222 COVID-19 vaccine. Only in-frame clones appear in the TCRdb table, and some are missing; sequencing was by immunoSEQ multiplex PCR. The data contain about 49,000 clones, 65% to 80% of them singletons. This specimen was peripheral blood, taken on day 0 of AZD1222 vaccination. The receptors stem from an adult in good health. CDR3s include the opening cysteine and the closing phenylalanine or tryptophan. The D gene is left open where the match is weak. Some rows mark clone size as missing; the rest say once, few, many or name a class of expanded clone.

clone size: .
D gene: TRBD2
V gene: TRBV25-1
CDR3 protein: CASSTYAGEASTDTQYF

clone size: once
D gene: TRBD1
V gene: TRBV4-1
CDR3 protein: CASSQANLGAGGQPQHF

clone size: .
D gene: .
V gene: TRBV19
CDR3 protein: CASSIFGREGYGYTF

clone size: .
D gene: .
V gene: TRBV19
CDR3 protein: CASTPQGANTPYGYTF

clone size: .
D gene: .
V gene: TRBV6-5
CDR3 protein: CASSYSRPAEGEQFF

clone size: once
D gene: .
V gene: TRBV5-1
CDR3 protein: CASSLDGIRGETQYF

clone size: .
D gene: TRBD2
V gene: TRBV30
CDR3 protein: CASTLQTGGGYEQYF

clone size: .
D gene: .
V gene: TRBV3-1/TRBV3-2
CDR3 protein: CASSGRMSLHF

clone size: .
D gene: .
V gene: TRBV7-2
CDR3 protein: CASSLVQGHTDTQYF

clone size: once
D gene: .
V gene: TRBV6-5
CDR3 protein: CASSYTDYGYTF

clone size: .
D gene: .
V gene: TRBV2
CDR3 protein: CASTPSPREQYF

clone size: .
D gene: TRBD1
V gene: TRBV28
CDR3 protein: CASSFPGQARDSPLHF